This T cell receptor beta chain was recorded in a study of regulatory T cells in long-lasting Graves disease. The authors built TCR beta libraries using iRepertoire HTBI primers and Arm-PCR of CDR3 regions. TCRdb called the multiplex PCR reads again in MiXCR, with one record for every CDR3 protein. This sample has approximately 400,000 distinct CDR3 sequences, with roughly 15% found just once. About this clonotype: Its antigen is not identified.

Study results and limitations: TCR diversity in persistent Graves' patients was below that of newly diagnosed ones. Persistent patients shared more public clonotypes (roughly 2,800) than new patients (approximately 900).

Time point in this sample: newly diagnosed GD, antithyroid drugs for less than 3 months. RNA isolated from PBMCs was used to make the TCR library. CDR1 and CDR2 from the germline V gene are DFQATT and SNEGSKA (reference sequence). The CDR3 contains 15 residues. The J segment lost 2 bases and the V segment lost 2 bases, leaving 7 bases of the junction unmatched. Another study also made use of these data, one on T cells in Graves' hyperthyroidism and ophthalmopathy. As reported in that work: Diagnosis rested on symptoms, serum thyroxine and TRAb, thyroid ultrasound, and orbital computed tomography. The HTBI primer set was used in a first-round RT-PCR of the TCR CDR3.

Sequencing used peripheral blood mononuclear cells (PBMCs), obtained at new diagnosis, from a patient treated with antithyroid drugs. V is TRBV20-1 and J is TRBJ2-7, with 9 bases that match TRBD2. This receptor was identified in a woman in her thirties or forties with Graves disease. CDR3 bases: TGCAGTGCTAGACCAACTAGCGGGCTTACCTACGAGCAGTACTTC. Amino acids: CSARPTSGLTYEQYF.